Listed below are T cell receptor beta chains from one sample, sequenced in a study of OX40 agonist ivuxolimab in advanced cancers. Sequencing was performed with immunoSEQ multiplex PCR; in TCRdb, only in-frame clones are kept and a portion is missing. The sample lists 50,000 to 70,000 clones; around 87% were seen once. The starting material was CD4+ or CD8+ T cells sorted from blood, obtained in a trial of the OX40 agonist ivuxolimab. These receptors originate from an adult with an advanced solid tumor such as melanoma, head and neck, liver or kidney cancer. Each CDR3 is given with its conserved first and last residue. D genes are given only for firm matches. Clone size is given for some rows only: seen once, a few or many times, or a class if the clone is expanded.

size: few; D: TRBD2; J: TRBJ2-1; V: TRBV29-1; CDR3: CSVLSGGRGEQFF; DNA: TGCAGCGTTTTGTCAGGAGGGAGGGGAGAGCAGTTCTTC
size: .; D: TRBD2; J: TRBJ2-1; V: TRBV5-4; CDR3: CASTPGGSTEQFF; DNA: TGTGCCAGCACCCCCGGGGGGAGCACTGAGCAGTTCTTC
size: once; D: .; J: TRBJ1-2; V: TRBV7-6; CDR3: CASSLVSGYGYTF; DNA: TGTGCCAGCAGCTTAGTTTCAGGATATGGCTACACCTTC
size: .; D: TRBD2; J: TRBJ2-1; V: TRBV14; CDR3: CASSQGLAGANEQFF; DNA: TGTGCCAGCAGCCAAGGACTAGCGGGAGCAAATGAGCAGTTCTTC
size: .; D: .; J: TRBJ1-1; V: TRBV19; CDR3: CASSISGGTTEAFF; DNA: TGTGCCAGTAGTATTTCGGGGGGGACGACTGAAGCTTTCTTT
size: .; D: .; J: TRBJ2-7; V: TRBV5-6; CDR3: CASSLASRDLIKYF; DNA: TGTGCCAGCAGCTTGGCCAGCAGGGATTTAATAAAGTACTTC
size: .; D: TRBD2; J: TRBJ2-7; V: TRBV7-3; CDR3: CASSLSPAGAYEQYF; DNA: TGTGCCAGCAGCTTAAGTCCAGCGGGGGCCTACGAGCAGTACTTC
size: medium-sized; D: TRBD1; J: TRBJ2-5; V: TRBV6-5; CDR3: CASSYSNRGRETQYF; DNA: TGTGCCAGCAGTTACTCCAACAGGGGCCGGGAGACCCAGTACTTC
size: .; D: .; J: TRBJ2-1; V: TRBV7-7; CDR3: CASSLSGAYNEQFF; DNA: TGTGCCAGCAGCCTCTCCGGGGCCTACAATGAGCAGTTCTTC
size: .; D: TRBD1; J: TRBJ2-7; V: TRBV9; CDR3: CASAPGQGFSYEQYF; DNA: TGTGCCAGCGCGCCGGGACAGGGGTTCTCCTACGAGCAGTACTTC
size: .; D: TRBD2; J: TRBJ2-7; V: TRBV11-2; CDR3: CASSPGGLYEQYF; DNA: TGTGCCAGCAGCCCGGGAGGCCTCTACGAGCAGTACTTC
size: .; D: TRBD2; J: TRBJ2-2; V: TRBV11-2; CDR3: CASSLAGGPVTGELFF; DNA: TGTGCCAGCAGCTTAGCGGGAGGGCCGGTCACCGGGGAGCTGTTTTTT
size: .; D: .; J: TRBJ1-2; V: TRBV4-1; CDR3: CASSQEVFPNYGYTF; DNA: TGCGCCAGCAGCCAAGAAGTGTTTCCTAACTATGGCTACACCTTC
size: once; D: .; J: TRBJ1-1; V: TRBV27; CDR3: CASSSQASGAFF; DNA: TGTGCCAGCAGTTCACAGGCCTCAGGGGCTTTCTTT